The clone carrying this T cell receptor (beta chain) was found a few times. As yet, its antigen is unknown. The data derive from a study of cytotoxic CD8 clonotypes in ibrutinib-treated CLL. Study in general: Enrolment comprised roughly 11 relapsed/refractory and around 15 treatment-naive patients; some 18 were IGHV unmutated.

Data came from immunoSEQ multiplex PCR; TCRdb stores just in-frame clones and leaves some out. This sample carries approximately 100,000 clones, roughly 57% of them seen once, and the ten largest clones take around 37%. The CDR3 has 12 amino acids. Germline V lookup: CDR1 SGHTA, CDR2 FQGNSA. Trimming removed 2 bases at V and 4 bases at J, with 5 bases between. Broader study findings: Patients had baseline clonality above age-matched healthy donors, and this clonality moved with circulating CD8+ T-cell counts.

Sequencing used PBMCs, obtained after 24 months of ibrutinib treatment. The rearrangement uses TRBV7-2 and TRBJ1-2; D gene ambiguous. This clonotype was sampled from a human donor with chronic lymphocytic leukemia. CDR3 bases: TGTGCCAGCAGCTTATCCGGCTATGGCTACACCTTC. Encoded protein: CASSLSGYGYTF.